The 21 T cell receptor beta chains below were found in one sample sequenced in a study of T cell responses to AZD1222 COVID-19 vaccine. The repertoire was sequenced with immunoSEQ multiplex PCR; TCRdb's copy has only in-frame clones and lacks some. The sample has around 120,000 clones, around 88% seen once. This sample comprised peripheral blood, obtained on day 0 of AZD1222 vaccination. The source of these receptors is an adult in good health.

The chain is built from TRBV5-8 and TRBJ1-1; D call uncertain. Germline CDR1 SGHTS, CDR2 YDEGEE. Trimming took off 4 bases at V and 3 bases at J, with 10 bases between the two ends. The CDR3 runs to 13 residues. CDR3 in amino acids: CASSQGPDTEAFF. The CDR3 coding sequence is TGTGCCAGCAGCCAAGGACCCGACACTGAAGCTTTCTTT.

The rearrangement links TRBV19 to TRBJ1-3, with a possible D match to TRBD1 (6 bases). This CDR3 has 17 amino acids. Trimming removed 0 bases from V and 2 bases from J, with 14 bases in between. Germline CDR1 reads LNHDA; CDR2 reads SQIVND (reference sequence). The CDR3 reads CASSIDRRGNTGNTIYF. The CDR3 nucleotides are TGTGCCAGTAGTATAGATCGCAGGGGAAATACTGGAAACACCATATATTTT.

The chain joins TRBV6-2 or TRBV6-3 to TRBJ2-7, with D perhaps TRBD1 or TRBD2 (5 bases each). V lost 2 bases, J lost 3 bases, and 8 bases lay in between. This CDR3 comprises 13 residues. Germline V lookup: CDR1 MNHEY, CDR2 SVGEGT. For the CDR3, the DNA is TGTGCCAGCAGTTACGGGACCGACTACGAGCAGTACTTC. Translation gives CASSYGTDYEQYF.

The rearrangement links TRBV4-3 to TRBJ2-7; no clear D. Trimming took off 0 bases at V and 2 bases at J, with 8 bases between the two ends. The CDR3 has 14 residues. Looked up from germline, CDR1 is LGHNA and CDR2 is YSLEER. In DNA form, the CDR3 reads TGCGCCAGCAGCCAAGATTGGTTGACCTACGAGCAGTACTTC. As protein: CASSQDWLTYEQYF.

The chain is built from TRBV9 and TRBJ1-4; perhaps TRBD1 as D (6 bases). Germline-derived CDR1 and CDR2 are SGDLS and YYNGEE. The V end lost 0 bases, the J end lost 8 bases, and 11 bases lay between the germline ends. This CDR3 is built from 14 residues. In DNA, the CDR3 is TGTGCCAGCAGCGTAGATCAGGGGCGGGAAAAACTGTTTTTT. Protein: CASSVDQGREKLFF.

The chain couples TRBV7-9 to TRBJ1-6, with D hard to call. CDR1 SEHNR and CDR2 FQNEAQ come from the germline V gene (reference sequence). The V end was cut by 2 bases, the J end by 7 bases, with 12 bases between. The CDR3 spans 15 residues. The CDR3 here is CASSLPITVNSPLHF. For the CDR3, the DNA is TGTGCCAGCAGCTTACCGATAACTGTCAATTCACCCCTCCACTTT.

This chain joins TRBV7-2 and TRBJ2-3; D call uncertain. Per germline, CDR1 SGHTA and CDR2 FQGNSA. V shed 3 bases and J shed 2 bases, with 6 bases lying between them. The length of the CDR3 is 13 residues. CDR3: CASSLGYTDTQYF. As DNA, the CDR3 is TGTGCCAGCAGCTTGGGGTACACAGATACGCAGTATTTT. Filled out from reference TRBV7-2 and TRBJ2-3, the complete variable domain reads GAGVSQSPSNKVTEKGKDVELRCDPISGHTALYWYRQSLGQGLEFLIYFQGNSAPDKSGLPSDRFSAERTGGSVSTLTIQRTQQEDSAVYLCASSLGYTDTQYFGPGTRLTVL.

This chain links TRBV5-1 with TRBJ1-3; D possibly corresponds to TRBD1 (5 bases). Germline V lookup: CDR1 SGHRS, CDR2 YFSETQ. The CDR3 is made up of 14 amino acids. Trimming removed 4 bases at V and 3 bases at J, with 11 bases between. The CDR3 reads CASSTGDFGNTIYF. The CDR3 DNA sequence: TGCGCCAGCAGCACTGGGGACTTTGGAAACACCATATATTTT.

The chain carries TRBV7-8 and TRBJ1-5, with TRBD1 identical over 9 bases. There are 15 residues in the CDR3. V shed 3 bases and J 1 base; nucleotides not matched to a gene: 1. Germline V gene data show CDR1 as SGHVS and CDR2 as FQNEAQ. The CDR3 DNA reads as TGTGCCAGCAGCTTTGGGACAGGGAGCAATCAGCCCCAGCATTTT. Residues: CASSFGTGSNQPQHF.

This rearrangement joins TRBV10-3 to TRBJ2-7; TRBD2 matches at 11 bases. From germline, CDR1 is ENHRY and CDR2 SYGVKD. V was clipped by 3 bases and J by 2 bases; unmatched bases: 6. The CDR3 extends over 16 amino acids. For the CDR3, the DNA is TGTGCCATCAGTGACTCTACTAGCGGGGGACCCTACGAGCAGTACTTC. It codes for CAISDSTSGGPYEQYF.

The CDR3 reads CASSYGTGGNTEAFF. The CDR3, as DNA: TGTGCCAGCAGCTATGGGACAGGGGGCAACACTGAAGCTTTCTTT. V usage is TRBV7-2 and J usage is TRBJ1-1; 12 bases agree with TRBD1. Germline V gene sequence: CDR1 SGHTA, CDR2 FQGNSA. This CDR3 comprises 15 residues. J lost 2 bases, V lost 4 bases, and 2 bases had no gene match.

This chain uses TRBV7-2 with TRBJ2-1; D is perhaps TRBD1 (6 bases). Trimming removed 0 bases from V and 4 bases from J, with 10 bases in between. The CDR3 contains 15 residues. Germline lookup yields CDR1 SGHTA and CDR2 FQGNSA. The chain's CDR3 is CASSLALQGYNEQFF. Here the CDR3 DNA reads TGTGCCAGCAGCTTAGCTCTCCAGGGGTACAATGAGCAGTTCTTC. Based on the CDR3 plus reference TRBV7-2 and TRBJ2-1, the full variable domain is GAGVSQSPSNKVTEKGKDVELRCDPISGHTALYWYRQSLGQGLEFLIYFQGNSAPDKSGLPSDRFSAERTGGSVSTLTIQRTQQEDSAVYLCASSLALQGYNEQFFGPGTRLTVL.

This clone turned up a few times. The chain has TRBV5-1 and TRBJ1-2; TRBD1 aligns across 7 bases. Germline V gives CDR1 SGHRS, CDR2 YFSETQ. Trimming removed 4 bases from V and 4 bases from J; junction bases left unmatched: 13. The CDR3 runs to 16 residues. CDR3 sequence (DNA): TGCGCCAGCAGCCAAATAAACGCGGGACAGACCTATGGCTACACCTTC. Translated: CASSQINAGQTYGYTF.

CDR3 DNA: TGTGCCAGCTCACCACGGACAAATAGCAATCAGCCCCAGCATTTT. This sequence encodes CASSPRTNSNQPQHF. The chain joins TRBV18 to TRBJ1-5; D might be TRBD1 (5 bases). CDR3 length equals 15 residues. The germline V gene encodes CDR1 KGHSH and CDR2 LQKENI. V lost 1 base to trimming and J lost 0 bases, with 7 bases between them.

CDR3 sequence reads: CASSPPGTAFTF. The CDR3 DNA reads TGTGCCAGCAGTCCCCCCGGGACAGCTTTCACCTTC. The genes are TRBV28 and TRBJ1-2, with 7 bases aligning to TRBD1. Looked up from germline, CDR1 is MDHEN and CDR2 is SYDVKM. The CDR3 contains 12 residues. After removal of 5 bases from V and 13 bases from J, the junction contained 10 bases not matched to a gene.

The chain employs TRBV18 and TRBJ1-6; no clear D gene. From germline, CDR1 is KGHSH and CDR2 LQKENI. The CDR3 extends over 20 amino acids. V dropped 3 bases and J dropped 5 bases, with 26 bases sitting between them. The CDR3 region is CASSPQQPVRARLNNSPLHF. CDR3 bases: TGTGCCAGCTCACCTCAACAGCCGGTTCGGGCCCGTCTTAATAATTCACCCCTCCACTTT.

This clone appeared a few times. This rearrangement joins TRBV2 to TRBJ1-6, with D maybe TRBD1 (5 bases). The V end lost 8 bases, the J end lost 3 bases, and 11 bases lay between the germline ends. The CDR3 has 14 amino acids. CDR1 is SNHLY, CDR2 FYNNEI, per germline. The chain's CDR3 is CASVSQGYNSPLHF. CDR3 in DNA: TGTGCCAGCGTCTCCCAGGGCTATAATTCACCCCTCCACTTT.

The chain recombines TRBV9 with TRBJ1-2; 9 bases are a match to TRBD1. The CDR3 length is 15 residues. The junction had 7 bases not matched to a gene; V was cut back by 3 bases and J by 4 bases. Germline V gives CDR1 SGDLS, CDR2 YYNGEE. The CDR3 reads CASSAGQGGTYGYTF. CDR3 bases: TGTGCCAGCAGCGCGGGACAGGGCGGAACCTATGGCTACACCTTC.

This clone was seen a single time. The rearrangement uses TRBV9 and TRBJ2-1; 9 nucleotides align to TRBD2. The CDR3 is 15 amino acids. Germline V gives CDR1 SGDLS, CDR2 YYNGEE. V was clipped by 1 base and J by 5 bases; unmatched bases: 4. CDR3 bases: TGTGCCAGCAGCGTACTAGCGGGATCCAACAATGAGCAGTTCTTC. Its translation: CASSVLAGSNNEQFF.

The rearrangement joins TRBV5-1 to TRBJ2-5; D gene ambiguous. V was clipped by 4 bases and J by 1 base, with 11 bases between them. The CDR3 is 14 residues long. Germline-derived CDR1 and CDR2 are SGHRS and YFSETQ. In DNA form, the CDR3 reads TGCGCCAGCAGCGTTGTCCCGGGCCAAGAGACCCAGTACTTC. Its translation is CASSVVPGQETQYF.

This rearrangement joins TRBV3-1 (or the pseudogene TRBV3-2) to TRBJ1-3, with TRBD1 identical over 8 bases. This CDR3 region has 19 residues. V lost 4 bases and J lost 0; bases outside the gene matches: 14. Germline V gives CDR1 LGHDT, CDR2 YNNKEL (reference sequence). The CDR3, as DNA: TGTGCCAGCAGCCGCTGGGCAAGACAGGGGAGCACCTCTGGAAACACCATATATTTT. Translated, it gives CASSRWARQGSTSGNTIYF.